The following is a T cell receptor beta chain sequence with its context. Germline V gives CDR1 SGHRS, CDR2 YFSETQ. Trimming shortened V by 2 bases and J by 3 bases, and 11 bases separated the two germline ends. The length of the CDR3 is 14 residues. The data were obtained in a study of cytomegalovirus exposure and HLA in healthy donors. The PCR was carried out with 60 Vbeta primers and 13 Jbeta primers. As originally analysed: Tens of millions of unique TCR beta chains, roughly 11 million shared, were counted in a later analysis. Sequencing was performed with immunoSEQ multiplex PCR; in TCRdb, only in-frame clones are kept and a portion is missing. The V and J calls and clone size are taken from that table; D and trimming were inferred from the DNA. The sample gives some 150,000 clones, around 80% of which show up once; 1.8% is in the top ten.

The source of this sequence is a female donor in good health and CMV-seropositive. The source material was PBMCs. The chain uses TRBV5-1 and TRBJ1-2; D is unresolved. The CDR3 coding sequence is TGCGCCAGCAGCTTCGCAGATTTTGACTATGGCTACACCTTC. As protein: CASSFADFDYGYTF.